The clone carrying this T cell receptor (beta chain) was counted many times. Its antigen is unidentified. This record comes from a study of T cells in Graves' hyperthyroidism and ophthalmopathy. Study details: Staff took peripheral blood when the initial diagnosis was made, before any treatment began.

RNA transcripts served as the template for amplifying TCR beta CDR3 regions. Researchers ran a first-round RT-PCR on the TCR CDR3 using the HTBI primer set. TCRdb redid the calling of the multiplex PCR reads with MiXCR, one entry per CDR3 protein. The sample holds roughly 56,000 distinct CDR3 sequences, roughly 52% seen once. Whole-study results and caveats: Through a model of 13 V-J features, ophthalmopathy was separated from stable hyperthyroidism.

With 6 bases removed from V and 2 bases from J, the gap between germline ends came to 11 bases. The CDR3 loop spans 14 amino acids. Germline V gene lookup returns CDR1 LNHNV and CDR2 YYDKDF (reference sequence). This receptor was obtained from a woman aged 25 to 39 with Graves' ophthalmopathy. The chain couples TRBV15 to TRBJ2-1; D may be TRBD2 (6 bases). The material sequenced was blood. In nucleotides, the CDR3 is TGTGCCACCAGGACTAGTCAGGCCTACAATGAGCAGTTCTTC. Its translation is CATRTSQAYNEQFF.